The sequence of this T cell receptor (beta chain) was determined in a study of T cell repertoires in cytomegalovirus infection. Study overall: TCR beta signatures that were public indicated CMV infection and matching HLA type.

TCRdb processed the reads anew with MiXCR; each CDR3 protein has one entry. The table lists hundreds of thousands of distinct CDR3 sequences, about 10% of them singletons. Points from the study as a whole: HLA-C-restricted TCR beta clonotypes specific for CMV led the ex vivo response.

The CDR3 extends over 17 amino acids. V lost 8 bases and J 0 bases, leaving 19 bases between the germline ends. Germline CDR1 is LGHDT and CDR2 is YNNKEL (reference sequence). With respect to this clonotype: Its target is unknown.

This sequence was found in a human donor in good health (CMV status not recorded). Some clones in this sample may be carry-over from other donors' samples. Sequenced material: PBMCs. The genes are TRBV3-1 and TRBJ2-2, with D tentatively TRBD1 (6 bases). The CDR3 sequence is CASCPDRYYSNTGELFF. The CDR3 nucleotides read TGTGCCAGCTGCCCAGACAGGTACTATTCGAACACCGGGGAGCTGTTTTTT. The variable domain in full, completed from reference TRBV3-1 and TRBJ2-2, reads DTAVSQTPKYLVTQMGNDKSIKCEQNLGHDTMYWYKQDSKKFLKIMFSYNNKELIINETVPNRFSPKSPDKAHLNLHINSLELGDSAVYFCASCPDRYYSNTGELFFGEGSRLTVL.